Below, 21 T cell receptor beta chains from the same sample are listed, as sequenced in a study of blood T cell repertoires in COVID-19. Libraries were prepared by immunoSEQ multiplex PCR; TCRdb keeps only in-frame clonotypes and omits some of them. The sample has 80,000 or so clones; 70% to 85% are singletons. Source material: peripheral blood. Receptors originate from a man in his fifties with active or convalescent COVID-19.

This chain links TRBV12-2 with TRBJ1-3; the D call in the table, TRBD1, was not verified against the DNA. TRBV12-2 is a recognized pseudogene. The CDR3 spans 20 residues. The CDR3 DNA follows: TGTGCAAGTCGTTTTCCTGCCGGGGACAGGGTTACTGATTCTGGAAACACCATATATTTT. It translates to CASRFPAGDRVTDSGNTIYF.

The rearrangement joins TRBV5-1 to TRBJ2-2; TRBD2 aligns across 7 bases. V was clipped by 4 bases and J by 1 base; unmatched bases: 7. This CDR3 has 16 residues. CDR1 is SGHRS and CDR2 is YFSETQ in the germline V gene. The CDR3: CASSLSGDGNTGELFF. DNA of the CDR3: TGCGCCAGCAGCCTAAGCGGGGATGGGAACACCGGGGAGCTGTTTTTT.

The rearrangement links TRBV5-5 to TRBJ2-3; D possibly corresponds to TRBD1 (6 bases). With 4 bases removed from V and 1 base from J, the gap between germline ends came to 16 bases. The CDR3 has 16 residues. Per the germline V gene, CDR1 is SGHKS and CDR2 is YYEKEE (reference sequence). The CDR3 nucleotides are TGTGCCAGCAGCCTTACTGGACAGAGACGCACAGATACGCAGTATTTT. Its translation is CASSLTGQRRTDTQYF.

The chain combines TRBV20-1 with TRBJ2-1, with 7 bases lining up with TRBD2. This CDR3 is built from 13 residues. Germline lookup yields CDR1 DFQATT and CDR2 SNEGSKA (reference sequence). The V gene end was trimmed by 3 bases and the J gene end by 5 bases; junction bases not matched to a gene: 4. The CDR3 here is CSASGLGDNEQFF. The CDR3 DNA is TGCAGTGCTAGTGGACTAGGGGACAATGAGCAGTTCTTC.

Ten or more counts support this clone. The rearrangement joins TRBV4-3 to TRBJ2-2, with 8 bases aligning to TRBD2. V trimming: 0 bases; J trimming: 7 bases; junction bases outside the gene matches: 7. This CDR3 has 16 residues. In germline, CDR1 is LGHNA, CDR2 YSLEER. CDR3 DNA: TGCGCCAGCAGCCAAGATACGGGACTAGGGGGCGGGGAGCTGTTTTTT. Translated, it gives CASSQDTGLGGGELFF.

The chain recombines TRBV19 with TRBJ1-1, with no clear D. Germline V gene lookup returns CDR1 LNHDA and CDR2 SQIVND (reference sequence). V lost 8 bases to trimming and J lost 4 bases, with 14 bases between them. The CDR3 consists of 13 residues. DNA for the CDR3: TGTGCCAGTGGCGGGAATTTGGGCACTGAAGCTTTCTTT. Translating gives CASGGNLGTEAFF.

For this clone: Sequence at one end of the junction differs from germline and may be a read error. The J gene is TRBJ2-3, the V gene TRBV7-7; TRBD2 aligns across 10 bases. Germline lookup yields CDR1 SSHAT and CDR2 FNYEAQ (reference sequence). The CDR3 consists of 15 residues. The CDR3 here is CASSQYSGGTDTQYF. CDR3 nucleotide sequence: TGTGCTAGCAGCCAATATAGCGGGGGGACAGATACGCAGTATTTT.

The chain carries TRBV19 and TRBJ1-1, with a weak D call TRBD1 (6 bases). Germline V gives CDR1 LNHDA, CDR2 SQIVND (reference sequence). CDR3 length equals 11 residues. V was cut by 8 bases and J by 7 bases, with 11 bases left in between. CDR3 residues: CASLDRSEAFF. The CDR3 region has the DNA TGTGCCAGTCTGGACAGAAGTGAAGCTTTCTTT.

The genes are TRBV10-3 and TRBJ1-1; D gene unclear. Trimming removed 8 bases at V and 0 bases at J, with 10 bases between. Germline CDR1 is ENHRY and CDR2 is SYGVKD. CDR3 length: 13 residues. The CDR3 loop reads CAIGEGMNTEAFF. In nucleotides, the CDR3 is TGTGCCATCGGCGAGGGAATGAACACTGAAGCTTTCTTT.

This CDR3 is CASSWNHQEGTEAFF. DNA of the CDR3: TGTGCCAGCAGCTGGAACCATCAGGAGGGCACTGAAGCTTTCTTT. The chain couples TRBV11-2 to TRBJ1-1; D remains unclear. The V gene's germline CDR1 is SGHAT and CDR2 FQNNGV. The length of the CDR3 is 15 residues. Trimming took 4 bases from V and 4 from J, leaving 16 bases between them.

The rearrangement uses TRBV11-3 and TRBJ2-7, with TRBD1 identical over 11 bases. Germline loops: CDR1 SGHNT, CDR2 YENEEA. The CDR3 contains 16 residues. J gave up 5 bases and V 1 base, and 7 bases lay outside the gene matches. CDR3 sequence: CASSLGGQGASHEQYF. The DNA for the CDR3 is TGTGCCAGCAGCTTAGGAGGACAGGGGGCATCCCACGAGCAGTACTTC.

V gene TRBV19 combines with J gene TRBJ2-3, with 9 bases aligning to TRBD2. The CDR3 extends over 17 amino acids. Germline lookup yields CDR1 LNHDA and CDR2 SQIVND (reference sequence). With 5 bases clipped from V and 9 bases from J, the junction kept 18 bases outside the gene matches. CDR3 nucleotide sequence: TGTGCCAGTAGTCCACCTATTAGCGGGGGACGTAAAGGAACGCAGTATTTT. It codes for CASSPPISGGRKGTQYF.

The chain combines TRBV10-3 with TRBJ2-1, with TRBD1 identical over 7 bases. This CDR3 has 13 residues. V lost 7 bases to trimming and J lost 6 bases; unmatched junction nucleotides: 6. CDR1 and CDR2 from the germline V gene are ENHRY and SYGVKD. For the CDR3, the DNA is TGTGCCATCATGACAGGGAACCCCAATGAGCAGTTCTTC. Translated, it gives CAIMTGNPNEQFF.

The chain recombines TRBV14 with TRBJ2-7, with D tentatively TRBD1 (6 bases). V was trimmed by 3 bases and J by 3 bases, leaving 12 bases between them. In germline, CDR1 is SGHDN, CDR2 FVKESK. The CDR3 spans 14 residues. CDR3 sequence reads: CASSQRGGVYEQYF. DNA of the CDR3: TGTGCCAGCAGCCAGAGAGGGGGTGTCTACGAGCAGTACTTC.

The rearrangement uses TRBV5-4 and TRBJ2-5, with 7 bases fitting TRBD1. Germline-derived CDR1 and CDR2 are SGHNT and YYREEE (reference sequence). Losses at the gene ends were 10 bases for V and 2 bases for J; bases not matched to a gene: 5. There are 12 residues in the CDR3. DNA for the CDR3: TGTGCCTGTAGGGACAGACAAGAGACCCAGTACTTC. It specifies CACRDRQETQYF. Drawing the rest from reference TRBV5-4 and TRBJ2-5, the complete variable domain is ETGVTQSPTHLIKTRGQQVTLRCSSQSGHNTVSWYQQALGQGPQFIFQYYREEENGRGNFPPRFSGLQFPNYSSELNVNALELDDSALYLCACRDRQETQYFGPGTRLLVL.

This clone was counted only a few times. In DNA form, the CDR3 reads TGTGCCAGCAGCCATAGTGTGAACACTGAAGCTTTCTTT. Its translation: CASSHSVNTEAFF. The chain joins TRBV3-1 (or the pseudogene TRBV3-2) to TRBJ1-1; no reliable D call. V shed 3 bases and J shed 0 bases, with 5 bases lying between them. Germline CDR1 and CDR2: LGHDT and YNNKEL (reference sequence). The CDR3 is 13 residues long.

V usage is TRBV2 and J usage is TRBJ1-6, with 7 bases lining up with TRBD1. V shed 6 bases, J shed 9 bases, and the junction held 11 bases outside the gene matches. The CDR3 spans 15 residues. In germline, CDR1 is SNHLY, CDR2 FYNNEI. DNA for the CDR3: TGTGCCAGCAGACCCGACAGGGTGTCGGGTTCACCCCTCCACTTT. As protein: CASRPDRVSGSPLHF.

The chain couples TRBV10-1 to TRBJ1-5; TRBD1 matches 7 bases. Germline trimming cut 11 bases from V and 4 bases from J; bases unmatched to any gene: 17. The CDR3 contains 16 residues. Germline V gene data show CDR1 as WNHNN and CDR2 as SYGVQD (reference sequence). In DNA form, the CDR3 reads TGCGCCGTCGGCCCACCCCGACAGGGCAGGAATCAGCCCCAGCATTTT. Its protein is CAVGPPRQGRNQPQHF.

The J gene is TRBJ2-1, the V gene TRBV27, with TRBD2 as a possible D gene (6 bases). V was cut by 8 bases and J by 8 bases, with 16 bases left in between. This CDR3 has 13 amino acids. The germline V gene encodes CDR1 MNHEY and CDR2 SMNVEV (reference sequence). This CDR3 reads CASGGLRGDEQFF. The CDR3 nucleotides read TGTGCCAGCGGGGGGTTGAGAGGCGATGAGCAGTTCTTC.

The CDR3 nucleotides read TGTGCCAGCTCACCACCGGGACAGGGTGGCGAGCAGTACTTC. This codes for CASSPPGQGGEQYF. The chain carries TRBV18 and TRBJ2-7; 9 nucleotides align to TRBD1. Unmatched junction bases numbered 3, after V lost 0 bases and J lost 6 bases. This CDR3 has 14 residues. Germline V CDR1 and CDR2: KGHSH, LQKENI.

The chain couples TRBV19 to TRBJ1-4, with a tentative D call TRBD1 (5 bases). Germline V lookup: CDR1 LNHDA, CDR2 SQIVND (reference sequence). The CDR3 consists of 16 residues. The V gene lost 5 bases and the J gene lost 3 bases, with 16 bases spanning the gap. The CDR3 loop is CASSLSEAGANEKLFF. The CDR3 nucleotides are TGTGCCAGTAGTCTCTCAGAGGCGGGGGCTAATGAAAAACTGTTTTTT.